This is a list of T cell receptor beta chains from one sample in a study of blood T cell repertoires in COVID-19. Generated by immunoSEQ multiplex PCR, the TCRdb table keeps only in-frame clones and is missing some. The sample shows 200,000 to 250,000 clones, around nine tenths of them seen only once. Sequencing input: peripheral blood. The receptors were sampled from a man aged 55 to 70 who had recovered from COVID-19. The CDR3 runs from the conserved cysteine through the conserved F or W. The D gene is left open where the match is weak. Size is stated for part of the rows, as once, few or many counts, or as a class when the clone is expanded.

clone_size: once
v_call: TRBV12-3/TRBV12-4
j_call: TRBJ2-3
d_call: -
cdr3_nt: TGTGCCAGCACCCACAGGGAAACTACGCAGTATTTT
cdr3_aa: CASTHRETTQYF

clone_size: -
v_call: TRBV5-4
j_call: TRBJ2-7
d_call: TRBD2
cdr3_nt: TGTGCCAGCAGCCGGGACCCGACTAGCGGGAGAACAGGCGAGCAGTACTTC
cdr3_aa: CASSRDPTSGRTGEQYF

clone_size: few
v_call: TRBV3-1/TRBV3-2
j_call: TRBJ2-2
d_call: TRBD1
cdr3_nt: TGTGCCAGCAACCCCTCCGGGACAGGGGGCGCGAAGGAGCTGTTTTTT
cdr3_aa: CASNPSGTGGAKELFF

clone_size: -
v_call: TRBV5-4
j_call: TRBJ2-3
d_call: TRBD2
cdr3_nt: TGTGCCAGCAGCGGGACTAGCGGGGGGGCCCTCACTAGTCATACGCAGTATTTT
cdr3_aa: CASSGTSGGALTSHTQYF

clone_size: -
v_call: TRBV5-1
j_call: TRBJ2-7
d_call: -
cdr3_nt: TGCGCCAGCCATCCCTCCAGCTCCTACGAGCAGTACTTC
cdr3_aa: CASHPSSSYEQYF

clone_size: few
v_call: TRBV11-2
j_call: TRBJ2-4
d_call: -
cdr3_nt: TGTGCCAGCAGCTTAGCTATAGCCAAAAACATTCAGTACTTC
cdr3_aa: CASSLAIAKNIQYF

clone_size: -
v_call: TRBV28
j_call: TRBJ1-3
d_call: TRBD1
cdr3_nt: TGTGCCAGCAGCTCCGGGACAGGGGTCCTCTCTGGAAACACCATATATTTT
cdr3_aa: CASSSGTGVLSGNTIYF

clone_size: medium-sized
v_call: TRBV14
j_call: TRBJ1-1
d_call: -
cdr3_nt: TGTGCCAGCAGCCCCCCGGGTAGTCGGCGGGACACTGAAGCTTTCTTT
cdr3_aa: CASSPPGSRRDTEAFF

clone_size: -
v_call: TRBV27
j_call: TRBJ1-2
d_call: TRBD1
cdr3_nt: TGTGCCAGCAGGTCAGGGGGCCATGGCTACACCTTC
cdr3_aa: CASRSGGHGYTF

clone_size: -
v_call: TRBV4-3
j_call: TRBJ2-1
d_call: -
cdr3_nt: TGCGCCAGCAGCCCAAATGCGGAGGCGTACAATGAGCAGTTCTTC
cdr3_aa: CASSPNAEAYNEQFF

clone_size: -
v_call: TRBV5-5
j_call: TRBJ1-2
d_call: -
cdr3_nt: TGTGCCAGCAGCTTGGCCTCGGGGGGGACGAGCTATGGCTACACCTTC
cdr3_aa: CASSLASGGTSYGYTF

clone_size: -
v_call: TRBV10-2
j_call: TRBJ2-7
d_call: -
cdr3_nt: TGCGCCAGCAGTGAGACAGGCCTGAGCTCCTACGAGCAGTACTTC
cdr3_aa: CASSETGLSSYEQYF

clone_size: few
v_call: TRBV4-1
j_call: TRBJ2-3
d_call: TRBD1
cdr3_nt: TGCGCCAGCAGCCAAGACCGAACAGGGGGTGTCACAGATACGCAGTATTTT
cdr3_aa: CASSQDRTGGVTDTQYF

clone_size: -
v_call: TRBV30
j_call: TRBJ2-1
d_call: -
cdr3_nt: TGTGCCTGGAGCGGGGGGCTGAGGGTCGAGCAGTTCTTC
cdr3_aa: CAWSGGLRVEQFF

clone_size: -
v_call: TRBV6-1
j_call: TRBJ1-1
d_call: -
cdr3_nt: TGTGCCAGCAGTGAAGCGCTGCTCGGGGTCACTGAAGCTTTCTTT
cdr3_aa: CASSEALLGVTEAFF

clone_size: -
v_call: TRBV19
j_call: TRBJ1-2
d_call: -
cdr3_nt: TGTGCCAGTAGTCGAAACAGGGCCACCAACTATGGCTACACCTTC
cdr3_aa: CASSRNRATNYGYTF

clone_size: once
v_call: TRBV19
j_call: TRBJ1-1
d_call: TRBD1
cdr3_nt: TGTGCCAGTAGCAACCCGGGACAGACGAACACTGAAGCTTTCTTT
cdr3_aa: CASSNPGQTNTEAFF

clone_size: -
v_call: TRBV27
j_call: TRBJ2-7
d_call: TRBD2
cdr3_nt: TGTGCCAGTAGAAATAGCGGGAGAGCGGACGAGCAGTACTTC
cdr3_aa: CASRNSGRADEQYF

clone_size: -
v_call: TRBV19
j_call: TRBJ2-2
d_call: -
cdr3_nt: TGTGCCAGTAGTATACTCAGCACCGGGGAGCTGTTTTTT
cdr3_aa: CASSILSTGELFF

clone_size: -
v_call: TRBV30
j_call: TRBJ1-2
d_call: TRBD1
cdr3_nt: TGTGCCTGGAGTGTAACGGCTAGGTCCTTGGGACAGGGGGTTACCTTGGGTTATGGCTACACCTTC
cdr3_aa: CAWSVTARSLGQGVTLGYGYTF

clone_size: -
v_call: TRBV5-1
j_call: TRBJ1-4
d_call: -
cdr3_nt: TGCGCCAGCAGCCAACAAGGGAGTCACACTAATGAAAAACTGTTTTTT
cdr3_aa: CASSQQGSHTNEKLFF

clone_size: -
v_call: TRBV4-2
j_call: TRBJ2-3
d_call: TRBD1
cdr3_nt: TGTGCCAGCAGCGACCGGGACAGAAACACAGATACGCAGTATTTT
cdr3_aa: CASSDRDRNTDTQYF

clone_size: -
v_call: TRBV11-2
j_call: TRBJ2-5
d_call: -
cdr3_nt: TGTGCCAGCAGCTCAATTGTGCAAGAGACCCAGTACTTC
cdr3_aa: CASSSIVQETQYF

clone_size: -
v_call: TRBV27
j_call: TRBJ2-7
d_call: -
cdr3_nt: TGTGCCAGCAGTTCCCCTACCAGGAACGAGCAGTACTTC
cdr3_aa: CASSSPTRNEQYF

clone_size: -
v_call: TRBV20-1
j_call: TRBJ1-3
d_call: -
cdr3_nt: TGCAGTGCTAGTGTCAGGACTTCTGGAAACACCATATATTTT
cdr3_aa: CSASVRTSGNTIYF

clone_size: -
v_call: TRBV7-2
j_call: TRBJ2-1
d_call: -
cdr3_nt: TGTGCCAGCAGCTTAGTGGGCTCCAAAGTGGAGTTCTTC
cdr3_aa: CASSLVGSKVEFF

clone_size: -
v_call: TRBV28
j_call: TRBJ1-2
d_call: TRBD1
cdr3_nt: TGTGCCAGCAGCCACCTGGACAGGGGGCATCGGTATGGCTACACCTTC
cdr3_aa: CASSHLDRGHRYGYTF